The 32 T cell receptor beta chains below were found in one sample sequenced in a study of blood T cell repertoires in COVID-19. Using immunoSEQ multiplex PCR, the repertoire was profiled, and TCRdb retains in-frame clones only, with some absent. The sample holds approximately 460,000 clones; roughly 89% are singletons and the top ten take 0.9%. Sequenced material: peripheral blood. The receptor set was obtained from a man aged 18-30 years with COVID-19, enrolled during active disease.

This sequence joins TRBV7-6 and TRBJ2-2; 10 bases align to TRBD2. CDR1 is SGHVS, CDR2 FNYEAQ, per germline. The CDR3 extends over 18 amino acids. V shed 5 bases and J 6 bases; nucleotides not matched to a gene: 15. In DNA, the CDR3 is TGTGCCAGCAGCCCTTCGGTACTAGCGGGAAAGGGGGCCGGGGAGCTGTTTTTT. Protein product: CASSPSVLAGKGAGELFF.

Only a few counts were recorded for this clone. The genes are TRBV3-1 (or the pseudogene TRBV3-2) and TRBJ1-5, with D tentatively TRBD1 (6 bases). The V gene lost 4 bases and the J gene lost 3 bases, with 7 bases spanning the gap. This CDR3 comprises 13 residues. Germline lookup yields CDR1 LGHDT and CDR2 YNNKEL (reference sequence). CDR3 in DNA: TGTGCCAGCAGCCGGACAGTCAATCAGCCCCAGCATTTT. Amino acid sequence: CASSRTVNQPQHF.

The V and J genes are TRBV29-1 and TRBJ1-2, with TRBD1 identical over 8 bases. The V segment lost 5 bases and the J segment 1 base; nucleotides outside the gene matches: 3. Germline CDR1 reads SQVTM; CDR2 reads ANQGSEA. CDR3 length: 13 amino acids. Written as DNA, the CDR3 is TGCAGCGTTAAGACAGGGGTTAACTATGGCTACACCTTC. Protein sequence: CSVKTGVNYGYTF.

The chain has TRBV5-1 and TRBJ2-7; 7 bases align to TRBD2. Germline V gives CDR1 SGHRS, CDR2 YFSETQ. This CDR3 contains 14 residues. The junction had 4 bases not matched to a gene; V was cut back by 1 base and J by 3 bases. The DNA of the CDR3 is TGCGCCAGCAGCTTGCAGCGGGAACGCTACGAGCAGTACTTC. Translation gives CASSLQRERYEQYF.

The V and J genes are TRBV3-1 (or the pseudogene TRBV3-2) and TRBJ2-3; no clear D gene. The CDR3 totals 13 residues. V was shortened by 5 bases and J by 0 bases, with 6 bases between the two germline ends. Germline values: CDR1 LGHDT, CDR2 YNNKEL (reference sequence). For the CDR3, the DNA is TGTGCCAGCAGCGGTCAGAGCACAGATACGCAGTATTTT. The encoded protein is CASSGQSTDTQYF.

This chain joins TRBV5-6 and TRBJ1-4, with 7 bases that match TRBD1. V dropped 2 bases and J dropped 0; count of bases not matched to a gene: 10. Germline assignment: CDR1 SGHDT and CDR2 YYEEEE. The CDR3 is made up of 18 amino acids. The CDR3 sequence: CASSFMTGTAATNEKLFF. The DNA for the CDR3 is TGTGCCAGCAGCTTTATGACAGGGACCGCGGCAACTAATGAAAAACTGTTTTTT.

The V gene is TRBV10-3, the J gene TRBJ2-7; the match to TRBD1 covers 8 bases. The ends lost 4 bases at V and 4 bases at J; junction bases unmatched: 9. The germline V gene encodes CDR1 ENHRY and CDR2 SYGVKD. The CDR3 extends over 15 amino acids. This CDR3 reads CAISVGGQGEYEQYF. CDR3 sequence (DNA): TGTGCCATCAGTGTCGGCGGACAGGGAGAATACGAGCAGTACTTC.

The CDR3 nucleotides read TGTGCCAGCAGCTCGGGACTCTACAATGAGCAGTTCTTC. This translates into CASSSGLYNEQFF. The V gene is TRBV7-2, the J gene TRBJ2-1; TRBD2 is a possible D gene (6 bases). Deletions cut 4 bases from V and 3 bases from J, with 7 bases between. Germline CDR1 and CDR2: SGHTA and FQGNSA. The CDR3 is 13 residues long.

The chain is built from TRBV11-2 and TRBJ2-5; tentative D call: TRBD1 (6 bases). In germline, CDR1 is SGHAT, CDR2 FQNNGV. This CDR3 is 16 amino acids long. Between the trimmed V and J ends, which lost 5 bases and 0 bases, there was a span of 16 bases. The CDR3 region is CASSPVGTKYQETQYF. CDR3 sequence (DNA): TGTGCCAGCAGCCCAGTTGGGACAAAGTACCAAGAGACCCAGTACTTC.

This clone was counted many times. The chain combines TRBV29-1 with TRBJ2-7, with 7 bases fitting TRBD1. V shed 5 bases, J shed 5 bases, and the junction held 6 bases outside the gene matches. Per the germline V gene, CDR1 is SQVTM and CDR2 is ANQGSEA. This CDR3 contains 12 residues. CDR3 DNA: TGCAGCGTTTCGACAGGGAGAAACGAGCAGTACTTC. It encodes CSVSTGRNEQYF.

V usage is TRBV6-5 and J usage is TRBJ2-7; 7 bases match TRBD1. V was clipped by 7 bases and J by 4 bases; unmatched bases: 13. The CDR3 totals 15 residues. Germline V gene sequence: CDR1 MNHEY, CDR2 SVGAGI. CDR3 in amino acids: CASTAPRTGGYEQYF. DNA of the CDR3: TGTGCCAGCACCGCCCCTCGGACAGGCGGGTACGAGCAGTACTTC.

This clone was picked up a small number of times. The J gene is TRBJ1-3, the V gene TRBV14; 7 bases agree with TRBD1. CDR1 is SGHDN, CDR2 FVKESK, per germline. V gave up 4 bases and J gave up 3 bases; unmatched junction bases: 9. CDR3 length: 16 amino acids. Written as DNA, the CDR3 is TGTGCCAGCAGCCGAAGAACAGGGGCGCATGGAAACACCATATATTTT. Translating it yields CASSRRTGAHGNTIYF.

The chain recombines TRBV4-1 with TRBJ2-7; maybe TRBD2 (6 bases). The CDR3 loop spans 16 amino acids. The ends were cut back, 0 bases at V and 2 bases at J, with 14 bases in the middle. The germline CDR1 and CDR2 sequences are MGHRA and YSYEKL. CDR3 bases: TGCGCCAGCAGCCAAGATCCCAACGGGGGACCCTACGAGCAGTACTTC. It encodes CASSQDPNGGPYEQYF.

V and J are TRBV3-1 (or the pseudogene TRBV3-2) and TRBJ2-7, with D maybe TRBD2 (5 bases). The germline gives CDR1 LGHDT, CDR2 YNNKEL (reference sequence). The CDR3 loop spans 15 amino acids. V was shortened by 0 bases and J by 2 bases, with 11 bases between the two germline ends. CDR3 nucleotide sequence: TGTGCCAGCAGCCAAGACGACCGGGGTACCTACGAGCAGTACTTC. Translation gives CASSQDDRGTYEQYF.

The chain couples TRBV19 to TRBJ2-5; D might be TRBD2 (6 bases). V dropped 1 base and J dropped 5 bases, with 11 bases sitting between them. The germline V gene has CDR1 LNHDA and CDR2 SQIVND (reference sequence). This CDR3 contains 14 residues. CDR3 sequence (DNA): TGTGCCAGTAGTATAGGCGGGACCGGGGAGACCCAGTACTTC. This translates into CASSIGGTGETQYF.

The rearrangement uses TRBV3-1 (or the pseudogene TRBV3-2) and TRBJ2-7; D is uncertain. This CDR3 region has 12 residues. CDR1 LGHDT and CDR2 YNNKEL come from the germline V gene (reference sequence). Trimming left V 3 bases short and J 2 bases short, with 5 bases between. CDR3: CASSHPPYEQYF. CDR3 DNA: TGTGCCAGCAGCCATCCTCCCTACGAGCAGTACTTC.

This chain joins TRBV5-1 and TRBJ1-5; TRBD1 matches 7 bases. CDR3 size: 15 residues. V was pared by 0 bases and J by 7 bases, with 7 bases of the junction left unmatched. Germline CDR1 SGHRS, CDR2 YFSETQ. CDR3 amino acids: CASSLAGQAGQPQHF. The DNA for the CDR3 is TGCGCCAGCAGCTTGGCTGGACAGGCCGGGCAGCCCCAGCATTTT.

The V and J genes are TRBV2 and TRBJ2-1, with 10 bases identical to TRBD1. The CDR3 extends over 13 amino acids. Germline V lookup: CDR1 SNHLY, CDR2 FYNNEI. Germline trimming cut 9 bases from V and 9 bases from J; bases unmatched to any gene: 8. CDR3 region: CARGGQGSAEQFF. The CDR3 DNA reads as TGTGCCAGAGGGGGACAGGGGTCCGCTGAGCAGTTCTTC.

The chain joins TRBV30 to TRBJ2-1; 11 bases align to TRBD2. Germline-derived CDR1 and CDR2 are GTSNPN and SVGIG (reference sequence). The ends lost 5 bases at V and 8 bases at J; junction bases unmatched: 5. The CDR3 totals 13 residues. CDR3 amino acids: CAWAGLAVDEQFF. In DNA, the CDR3 is TGTGCCTGGGCGGGACTAGCGGTTGATGAGCAGTTCTTC.

This chain connects TRBV27 to TRBJ2-5; TRBD2 matches at 10 bases. Looked up from germline, CDR1 is MNHEY and CDR2 is SMNVEV (reference sequence). V dropped 2 bases and J dropped 5; count of bases not matched to a gene: 5. The CDR3 is made up of 15 amino acids. The DNA for the CDR3 is TGTGCCAGCAGTTTAAGCGGGGGGGCCGCCGAGACCCAGTACTTC. This codes for CASSLSGGAAETQYF.

The rearrangement uses TRBV5-1 and TRBJ1-3, with D perhaps matching TRBD1 (6 bases). The ends were cut back, 3 bases at V and 4 bases at J, with 8 bases in the middle. CDR3 length: 13 residues. Germline-derived CDR1 and CDR2 are SGHRS and YFSETQ. CDR3 sequence (DNA): TGCGCCAGCAGCTGGGGGCCCGGAAACACCATATATTTT. It translates to CASSWGPGNTIYF.

CDR3 loop: CASSPRVFNSPLHF. In nucleotides, the CDR3 is TGTGCCAGCAGTCCACGGGTCTTTAATTCACCCCTCCACTTT. The V gene is TRBV27, the J gene TRBJ1-6, with D hard to call. In germline, CDR1 is MNHEY, CDR2 SMNVEV (reference sequence). Between the trimmed V and J ends, which lost 5 bases and 6 bases, there was a span of 11 bases. This CDR3 region has 14 residues.

V is TRBV6-4 and J is TRBJ2-6; 10 positions match TRBD2. This CDR3 has 16 residues. CDR1 is MRHNA, CDR2 SNTAGT, per germline. V was clipped by 3 bases and J by 4 bases; unmatched bases: 3. The CDR3 loop is CASSESGGAGANVLTF. In DNA, the CDR3 is TGTGCCAGCAGTGAAAGCGGGGGGGCCGGGGCCAACGTCCTGACTTTC.

The chain is built from TRBV3-1 (or the pseudogene TRBV3-2) and TRBJ2-6, with 7 bases lining up with TRBD1. The trim removed 8 bases at V and 2 bases at J, leaving 9 bases unmatched. This CDR3 has 16 residues. Germline V gene data show CDR1 as LGHDT and CDR2 as YNNKEL (reference sequence). CDR3 protein: CASLDRRQAGANVLTF. Written as DNA, the CDR3 is TGTGCCAGCTTGGACAGGCGCCAAGCTGGGGCCAACGTCCTGACTTTC.

The V call is TRBV6-6, the J call TRBJ2-7; 8 nucleotides agree with TRBD2. The CDR3 totals 15 residues. The germline gives CDR1 MNHNY, CDR2 SVGAGI (reference sequence). Trimming at V came to 2 bases and at J to 3 bases, leaving 6 bases not matched to a gene. The CDR3 reads CASSYAGGPGYEQYF. CDR3 DNA sequence: TGTGCCAGCAGTTACGCGGGGGGCCCAGGCTACGAGCAGTACTTC.

The chain carries TRBV4-2 and TRBJ2-2; 8 nucleotides align to TRBD2. J lost 1 base, V lost 1 base, and 11 bases had no gene match. From germline, CDR1 is LGHNA and CDR2 YNFKEQ. The CDR3 extends over 19 amino acids. The CDR3 spells CASSQVRRSGSWNTGELFF. As DNA, the CDR3 is TGTGCCAGCAGCCAAGTTAGGAGGAGCGGGAGTTGGAACACCGGGGAGCTGTTTTTT.

This chain joins TRBV4-1 and TRBJ1-1; no clear D gene. The CDR3 is made up of 14 amino acids. In germline, CDR1 is MGHRA, CDR2 YSYEKL. V dropped 1 base and J dropped 2 bases, with 8 bases sitting between them. CDR3 in DNA: TGCGCCAGCAGCCAAGCGGGGAAAAACACTGAAGCTTTCTTT. Translating gives CASSQAGKNTEAFF.

V is TRBV2 and J is TRBJ2-2; TRBD1 agrees at 8 bases. The length of the CDR3 is 15 residues. The J segment lost 5 bases and the V segment lost 1 base, leaving 3 bases of the junction unmatched. Germline assignment: CDR1 SNHLY and CDR2 FYNNEI. CDR3 residues: CASSEGQGLTGELFF. For the CDR3, the DNA is TGTGCCAGCAGTGAAGGACAGGGGCTGACCGGGGAGCTGTTTTTT.

V is TRBV27 and J is TRBJ2-7; 14 nucleotides agree with TRBD2. The CDR3 totals 16 residues. Germline values: CDR1 MNHEY, CDR2 SMNVEV (reference sequence). V lost 3 bases to trimming and J lost 2 bases; unmatched junction nucleotides: 3. DNA of the CDR3: TGTGCCAGCAGTTTGGGACTAGCGGGAGTCACCTACGAGCAGTACTTC. This encodes CASSLGLAGVTYEQYF.

The V gene is TRBV5-1, the J gene TRBJ2-1; the match to TRBD2 covers 7 bases. The CDR3 extends over 13 amino acids. V gave up 0 bases and J gave up 9 bases; unmatched junction bases: 3. Germline V gene lookup returns CDR1 SGHRS and CDR2 YFSETQ. CDR3 amino acids: CASSLGPGGEQFF. As DNA, the CDR3 is TGCGCCAGCAGCTTGGGACCGGGGGGTGAGCAGTTCTTC.

The rearrangement uses TRBV10-1 and TRBJ2-1; TRBD1 matches 8 bases. The trim removed 8 bases at V and 3 bases at J, leaving 12 bases unmatched. CDR1 and CDR2 from the germline V gene are WNHNN and SYGVQD (reference sequence). There are 16 residues in the CDR3. The chain's CDR3 is CASPLRGTGVYNEQFF. CDR3 coding DNA: TGCGCCAGCCCCCTCCGAGGGACAGGAGTCTACAATGAGCAGTTCTTC.

This chain connects TRBV7-2 to TRBJ2-1; D possibly corresponds to TRBD2 (6 bases). The V gene lost 5 bases and the J gene lost 6 bases, with 14 bases spanning the gap. The CDR3 has 14 amino acids. Germline V gene data show CDR1 as SGHTA and CDR2 as FQGNSA. The CDR3 DNA reads as TGTGCCAGCAGCCCCAGGAGGCGGGGCAATGAGCAGTTCTTC. The encoded protein is CASSPRRRGNEQFF.